The 13 T cell receptor beta chains below were found in one sample sequenced in a study of T cells in Graves' hyperthyroidism and ophthalmopathy. Amplified TCR beta CDR3 regions derived from RNA transcripts. Using the HTBI primer set, a first-round RT-PCR was run on the TCR CDR3. TCRdb re-derived calls from the multiplex PCR reads in MiXCR, one entry per CDR3 protein. The table shows 400,000 to 550,000 distinct CDR3 sequences, with around a quarter occurring only once. The sample was blood. These receptors were obtained from a young woman with Graves' ophthalmopathy.

This chain joins TRBV4-1 and TRBJ1-1; the D is unclear. This CDR3 contains 14 residues. Between the trimmed V and J ends, which lost 2 bases and 0 bases, there was a span of 7 bases. Germline V CDR1 and CDR2: MGHRA, YSYEKL. The CDR3: CASSQLGLNTEAFF. The CDR3 nucleotides read TGCGCCAGCAGCCAATTAGGACTGAACACTGAAGCTTTCTTT.

With regard to this clonotype: The junction departs from the called germline gene at one end, perhaps through a read error. The chain joins TRBV2 to TRBJ1-2, with unresolved D. CDR1 SNHLY and CDR2 FYNNEI come from the germline V gene. The CDR3 is 13 amino acids. The CDR3 bases are TGTGCCAGCAGTGACGTCCGTAACTATGGTTACACCTTC. Translated, it gives CASSDVRNYGYTF.

At least ten counts were recorded for this clonotype. This sequence joins TRBV19 and TRBJ1-2, with TRBD1 identical over 9 bases. There are 14 residues in the CDR3. V shed 3 bases and J 7 bases; nucleotides not matched to a gene: 6. Germline V gives CDR1 LNHDA, CDR2 SQIVND (reference sequence). CDR3 protein: CASSIRGQGSGYTF. Written as DNA, the CDR3 is TGTGCCAGTAGTATCCGGGGACAGGGCTCTGGCTACACCTTC.

The CDR3 bases are TGTGCCAGTAGTGACAGGGCTTTAATGAACACTGAAGCTTTCTTT. This codes for CASSDRALMNTEAFF. The V gene is TRBV19, the J gene TRBJ1-1; 7 bases are a match to TRBD1. CDR3 length: 15 amino acids. CDR1 and CDR2 (germline): LNHDA, SQIVND (reference sequence). The junction had 6 bases not matched to a gene; V was cut back by 5 bases and J by 0 bases.

The chain combines TRBV14 with TRBJ1-2; D is uncertain. The germline V gene encodes CDR1 SGHDN and CDR2 FVKESK. Deletions cut 0 bases from V and 1 base from J, with 6 bases between. This CDR3 has 14 amino acids. Here the CDR3 reads CASSQENINYGYTF. DNA of the CDR3: TGTGCCAGCAGCCAAGAGAACATTAACTATGGCTACACCTTC. Full variable domain (rest looked up from reference TRBV14 and TRBJ1-2): EAGVTQFPSHSVIEKGQTVTLRCDPISGHDNLYWYRRVMGKEIKFLLHFVKESKQDESGMPNNRFLAERTGGTYSTLKVQPAELEDSGVYFCASSQENINYGYTFGSGTRLTVV.

The chain is built from TRBV20-1 and TRBJ1-1, with 7 nucleotides matching TRBD1. Trimming at V came to 6 bases and at J to 2 bases, leaving 12 bases not matched to a gene. The CDR3 extends over 15 amino acids. The germline V gene encodes CDR1 DFQATT and CDR2 SNEGSKA (reference sequence). CDR3 sequence (DNA): TGCAGTGCCCCGAGGGGGCGGACAAGAAACACTGAAGCTTTCTTT. Its protein product is CSAPRGRTRNTEAFF.

This chain uses TRBV28 with TRBJ1-1; D may be TRBD1 (5 bases). Germline lookup yields CDR1 MDHEN and CDR2 SYDVKM. Between the trimmed V and J ends, which lost 5 bases and 1 base, there was a span of 11 bases. This CDR3 has 14 residues. CDR3 sequence: CASSVGLKNTEAFF. In nucleotides, the CDR3 is TGTGCCAGCAGTGTGGGACTTAAGAACACTGAAGCTTTCTTT.

This clonotype was seen many times. This chain links TRBV20-1 with TRBJ2-2; D tentatively fits TRBD1 or TRBD2 (6 bases each). In germline, CDR1 is DFQATT, CDR2 SNEGSKA (reference sequence). V lost 1 base to trimming and J lost 1 base, with 10 bases between them. This CDR3 region has 15 residues. Here the CDR3 reads CSARVQGGNTGELFF. The CDR3 coding sequence is TGCAGTGCTAGAGTACAGGGAGGGAACACCGGGGAGCTGTTTTTT.

Worth noting for this clonotype: It may be a read error: a sequence one base away is much more abundant. The genes are TRBV30 and TRBJ1-1; D may be TRBD1 (5 bases). Germline V lookup: CDR1 GTSNPN, CDR2 SVGIG (reference sequence). CDR3 length equals 15 residues. CDR3 coding DNA: TGTGCCTGGAGGGACATCCCCTTCCTGAACACTGAAGCTTGCTTT. This codes for CAWRDIPFLNTEACF.

The chain links TRBV19 to TRBJ2-7; TRBD1 matches 8 bases. Germline V gene lookup returns CDR1 LNHDA and CDR2 SQIVND (reference sequence). V trimming: 8 bases; J trimming: 4 bases; junction bases outside the gene matches: 7. The CDR3 length is 13 residues. For the CDR3, the DNA is TGTGCCAGTGGAGGACAGGGAAGATACGAGCAGTACTTC. Protein sequence: CASGGQGRYEQYF.

This clonotype was recorded a few times. V is TRBV12-5 and J is TRBJ1-2, with 7 positions matching TRBD1. Per the germline V gene, CDR1 is LGHNT and CDR2 is FRNRAP. Trimming at V came to 1 base and at J to 4 bases, leaving 9 bases not matched to a gene. This CDR3 spans 16 amino acids. Here the CDR3 DNA reads TGTGCTAGTGGTTTGGGCCAGGGGGGGGTCGGCTATGGCTACACCTTC. It specifies CASGLGQGGVGYGYTF.

This sequence joins TRBV6-1 and TRBJ2-2; D unclear. The CDR3 loop spans 13 amino acids. V was clipped by 7 bases and J by 1 base, with 7 bases between them. Germline lookup yields CDR1 MNHNS and CDR2 SASEGT. The CDR3 DNA reads as TGTGCCAGCAACGTTAGGAACACCGGGGAGCTGTTTTTT. It encodes CASNVRNTGELFF.

This clonotype showed up just a few times. This rearrangement joins TRBV20-1 to TRBJ2-7; 12 bases agree with TRBD2. The germline V gene encodes CDR1 DFQATT and CDR2 SNEGSKA (reference sequence). The CDR3 spans 13 residues. Trimming removed 3 bases from V and 7 bases from J; junction bases left unmatched: 4. The CDR3 spells CSASLAGGREQYF. CDR3 coding DNA: TGCAGTGCTAGTCTAGCGGGGGGGCGAGAGCAGTACTTC.